These 5 T cell receptor beta chains were all obtained from the same sample, sequenced in a study of Tregs in tolerant kidney transplant recipients. Measured with immunoSEQ multiplex PCR; TCRdb has only the in-frame clones, and not every one. The data contain about 120,000 clones, around 94% of them seen just once; the ten biggest clones take up over 0.5%. Sequencing was carried out using CD4+ T cells from blood. The receptors derive from a human donor in good health.

The chain has TRBV9 and TRBJ2-3, with 8 bases lining up with TRBD2. Looked up from germline, CDR1 is SGDLS and CDR2 is YYNGEE. The CDR3 sequence is 14 residues long. After removal of 0 bases from V and 5 bases from J, the junction contained 2 bases not matched to a gene. The CDR3 region has the DNA TGTGCCAGCAGCGTAGCGGGAGGGCTAGATACGCAGTATTTT. Its translation: CASSVAGGLDTQYF.

The rearrangement joins TRBV6-5 to TRBJ2-7, with 9 bases fitting TRBD1. The germline gives CDR1 MNHEY, CDR2 SVGAGI. There are 13 residues in the CDR3. With V trimmed by 8 bases and J by 2 bases, 4 bases remained unmatched. The CDR3 here is CASGTGPTYEQYF. In nucleotides, the CDR3 is TGTGCCAGCGGGACAGGGCCAACCTACGAGCAGTACTTC.

V and J are TRBV2 and TRBJ1-3; D may be TRBD1 (6 bases). V lost 5 bases to trimming and J lost 0 bases, with 17 bases between them. The CDR3 sequence is 17 residues long. Germline V gene data show CDR1 as SNHLY and CDR2 as FYNNEI. The DNA of the CDR3 is TGTGCCAGCAGTTCCTTTCACGGGGACAACTCTGGAAACACCATATATTTT. This translates into CASSSFHGDNSGNTIYF. Variable domain in full (rest from reference TRBV2 and TRBJ1-3): EPEVTQTPSHQVTQMGQEVILRCVPISNHLYFYWYRQILGQKVEFLVSFYNNEISEKSEIFDDQFSVERPDGSNFTLKIRSTKLEDSAMYFCASSSFHGDNSGNTIYFGEGSWLTVV.

The rearrangement links TRBV29-1 to TRBJ2-2; D may match TRBD1 or TRBD2 (7 bases each). The V and J ends lost 4 bases and 0 bases respectively, with 15 bases between them. This CDR3 region has 16 residues. Germline V gene lookup returns CDR1 SQVTM and CDR2 ANQGSEA. The CDR3 reads CSVGGGTVSNTGELFF. CDR3 in DNA: TGCAGCGTTGGGGGAGGGACAGTTTCGAACACCGGGGAGCTGTTTTTT.

J is TRBJ1-2 and V is TRBV6-5; 11 bases are shared with TRBD1. The CDR3 spans 15 residues. Trimming took 7 bases from V and 8 from J; bases not matched to a gene: 12. Germline CDR1 is MNHEY and CDR2 is SVGAGI. The CDR3 is CASTPGGQGAGGYTF. CDR3 bases: TGTGCCAGCACACCGGGAGGACAGGGGGCCGGCGGCTACACCTTC.